Listed here are 20 T cell receptor beta chains from one sample, sequenced in a study of blood T cell repertoires in COVID-19. Clones were sequenced by immunoSEQ multiplex PCR, and TCRdb holds only the in-frame ones, with some missing. This sample has roughly 100,000 clones; about 80% occur once, and the top ten carry more than 20%. The sequenced sample consisted of peripheral blood. The receptor set was obtained from a man between 60 and 75 years old with acute or convalescent COVID-19.

This chain links TRBV5-1 with TRBJ2-7, with 7 bases matching TRBD2. Germline lookup yields CDR1 SGHRS and CDR2 YFSETQ. CDR3 length: 14 residues. After removal of 7 bases from V and 3 bases from J, the junction contained 10 bases not matched to a gene. The CDR3 bases are TGCGCCAGCTATATAGGACTAGGAAACTACGAGCAGTACTTC. Protein product: CASYIGLGNYEQYF.

The CDR3 nucleotides read TGTGCCAGCAGCCCGCGGGACAGGGAAAACACCATATATTTT. Translating it yields CASSPRDRENTIYF. This rearrangement joins TRBV11-2 to TRBJ1-3; 9 bases fit TRBD1. Germline CDR1 and CDR2: SGHAT and FQNNGV. Trimming cost V 5 bases and J 6 bases; bases outside gene matches: 5. CDR3 length: 14 residues.

The rearrangement uses TRBV2 and TRBJ2-7; tentative D call: TRBD1 (6 bases). The ends were cut back, 5 bases at V and 5 bases at J, with 16 bases in the middle. The CDR3 is 14 amino acids. Looked up from germline, CDR1 is SNHLY and CDR2 is FYNNEI. The CDR3 coding sequence is TGTGCCAGCAGTTTAAACACAGGGTACCACGAGCAGTACTTC. This translates into CASSLNTGYHEQYF.

J is TRBJ2-5 and V is TRBV11-2; no clear D gene. The CDR3 loop spans 14 amino acids. The V and J ends lost 1 base and 1 base respectively, with 7 bases between them. Looked up from germline, CDR1 is SGHAT and CDR2 is FQNNGV. CDR3 residues: CASSLVNSQETQYF. The CDR3 nucleotides read TGTGCCAGCAGCTTAGTTAACAGCCAAGAGACCCAGTACTTC. Full variable domain (outside the CDR3, taken from reference TRBV11-2 and TRBJ2-5): EAGVAQSPRYKIIEKRQSVAFWCNPISGHATLYWYQQILGQGPKLLIQFQNNGVVDDSQLPKDRFSAERLKGVDSTLKIQPAKLEDSAVYLCASSLVNSQETQYFGPGTRLLVL.

The chain combines TRBV6-5 with TRBJ2-7; 11 bases are shared with TRBD1. This CDR3 contains 15 residues. Germline CDR1 and CDR2: MNHEY and SVGAGI. The J segment lost 1 base and the V segment lost 6 bases, leaving 5 bases of the junction unmatched. This CDR3 is CASSARDRGSYEQYV. CDR3 DNA sequence: TGTGCCAGCAGCGCCCGGGACAGGGGGTCCTACGAGCAGTACGTC.

Remarks on this clone: Other DNA variants within this sample encode the same CDR3. The genes are TRBV5-1 and TRBJ2-3; 14 bases fit TRBD2. Germline V gene data show CDR1 as SGHRS and CDR2 as YFSETQ. The CDR3 is 16 amino acids. V trimming: 4 bases; J trimming: 3 bases; junction bases outside the gene matches: 4. In DNA form, the CDR3 reads TGCGCCAGCAGCGATGGGACTAGCGGGAGAACAGATACGCAGTATTTT. Its protein is CASSDGTSGRTDTQYF. The complete variable domain, with remaining parts taken from reference TRBV5-1 and TRBJ2-3, reads KAGVTQTPRYLIKTRGQQVTLSCSPISGHRSVSWYQQTPGQGLQFLFEYFSETQRNKGNFPGRFSGRQFSNSRSEMNVSTLELGDSALYLCASSDGTSGRTDTQYFGPGTRLTVL.

This clone has more than one count but fewer than ten. CDR3 sequence (DNA): TGTGCCAGCAGTTCGACAGGGGGCCGAACTGAAGCTTTCTTT. Translating gives CASSSTGGRTEAFF. The genes are TRBV6-6 and TRBJ1-1, with 10 bases lining up with TRBD1. J gave up 5 bases and V 4 bases, and 4 bases lay outside the gene matches. The CDR3 has 14 residues. Germline V gives CDR1 MNHNY, CDR2 SVGAGI (reference sequence).

The table lists this clone with a count of one. CDR3 region: CASSLGLEGYTF. CDR3 sequence (DNA): TGCGCCAGCAGCTTGGGACTGGAAGGCTACACCTTC. This sequence joins TRBV5-1 and TRBJ1-2; the D is unclear. This CDR3 region has 12 residues. Germline V CDR1 and CDR2: SGHRS, YFSETQ. With 0 bases removed from V and 8 bases from J, the gap between germline ends came to 8 bases.

The gene calls are TRBV19 and TRBJ1-5, with D maybe TRBD1 (5 bases). The CDR3 has 13 amino acids. Germline V gives CDR1 LNHDA, CDR2 SQIVND (reference sequence). Trimming took 5 bases from V and 7 from J, leaving 12 bases between them. The chain's CDR3 is CASSVQGGQPQHF. The CDR3 DNA is TGTGCCAGTAGTGTCCAGGGAGGACAGCCCCAGCATTTT. The entire variable domain, with the rest obtained from reference TRBV19 and TRBJ1-5, is as follows: DGGITQSPKYLFRKEGQNVTLSCEQNLNHDAMYWYRQDPGQGLRLIYYSQIVNDFQKGDIAEGYSVSREKKESFPLTVTSAQKNPTAFYLCASSVQGGQPQHFGDGTRLSIL.

This chain connects TRBV6-5 to TRBJ2-7, with 9 nucleotides matching TRBD1. The CDR3 is 12 residues long. V shed 6 bases and J 7 bases; nucleotides not matched to a gene: 4. Germline CDR1 reads MNHEY; CDR2 reads SVGAGI. In nucleotides, the CDR3 is TGTGCCAGCAGCCGGACAGGGGAGGAGCAGTACGTC. It translates to CASSRTGEEQYV.

The chain links TRBV11-3 to TRBJ2-1, with D possibly matching TRBD1 (5 bases). The CDR3 totals 16 residues. The V end lost 4 bases, the J end lost 3 bases, and 16 bases lay between the germline ends. Germline V CDR1 and CDR2: SGHNT, YENEEA. CDR3 coding DNA: TGTGCCAGCAGCTCGCCCGACAGCCGATTCTACAATGAGCAGTTCTTC. Its translation is CASSSPDSRFYNEQFF.

This rearrangement joins TRBV21-1 to TRBJ2-1; the table's D call TRBD2 went unverified against the DNA. TRBV21-1 counts as a pseudogene. The CDR3 spans 19 residues. CDR3 sequence: CASSKALLAGGPGYNEQFF. The CDR3 DNA sequence: TGTGCCAGCAGCAAAGCTTTACTAGCGGGAGGGCCGGGGTACAATGAGCAGTTCTTC.

The rearrangement joins TRBV18 to TRBJ2-7, with 7 bases that match TRBD1. CDR3 length: 13 residues. V gave up 4 bases and J gave up 4 bases; unmatched junction bases: 4. CDR1 is KGHSH, CDR2 LQKENI, per germline. CDR3 amino acids: CASSLRGQYEQYV. In DNA form, the CDR3 reads TGTGCCAGCTCACTTCGGGGACAGTACGAGCAGTACGTC.

The V gene is TRBV7-9, the J gene TRBJ2-1, with D possibly being TRBD1 (5 bases). The CDR3 has 15 residues. The V end was cut by 3 bases, the J end by 2 bases, with 11 bases between. Germline V gene data show CDR1 as SEHNR and CDR2 as FQNEAQ (reference sequence). The CDR3 sequence is CASSLMGPTYNEQFF. For the CDR3, the DNA is TGTGCCAGCAGCTTGATGGGGCCCACCTACAATGAGCAGTTCTTC.

V is TRBV19 and J is TRBJ2-7, with TRBD2 matching 10 bases. Germline CDR1 is LNHDA and CDR2 is SQIVND (reference sequence). J was trimmed by 5 bases and V by 1 base; bases with no gene match: 5. The CDR3 loop spans 15 amino acids. The CDR3 bases are TGTGCCAGTAGTATAGGGGCTAGCGGGAGCGACGAGCAGTACTTC. The encoded protein is CASSIGASGSDEQYF.

J is TRBJ1-1 and V is TRBV19; D gene uncertain. Trimming removed 3 bases at V and 7 bases at J, with 9 bases between. The CDR3 is 12 residues long. Germline CDR1 and CDR2: LNHDA and SQIVND (reference sequence). CDR3 coding DNA: TGTGCCAGTAGTATTATGGGCAATGAAGCTTTCTTT. Encoded protein: CASSIMGNEAFF.

V and J are TRBV6-2 or TRBV6-3 and TRBJ2-2; the D gene is possibly TRBD2 (7 bases). This CDR3 spans 19 amino acids. Germline V gene data show CDR1 as MNHEY and CDR2 as SVGEGT. Trimming took off 5 bases at V and 3 bases at J, with 25 bases between the two ends. CDR3 bases: TGTGCCAGCAGTACCTCGGGGGGCTCTGGGGCGACGGACACCGGGGAGCTGTTTTTT. The encoded protein is CASSTSGGSGATDTGELFF.

V usage is TRBV6-5 and J usage is TRBJ2-5; 14 bases are a match to TRBD2. The V and J ends lost 4 bases and 6 bases, in that order; junction bases with no gene match: 7. CDR3 length equals 16 residues. The V gene's germline CDR1 is MNHEY and CDR2 SVGAGI. The CDR3 protein is CASSSTSGRAGKTQYF. CDR3 nucleotides: TGTGCCAGCAGTTCGACTAGCGGGAGGGCCGGGAAGACCCAGTACTTC.

The chain is built from TRBV19 and TRBJ2-2; no clear D. There are 15 residues in the CDR3. Germline V lookup: CDR1 LNHDA, CDR2 SQIVND (reference sequence). Trimming left V 4 bases short and J 0 bases short, with 9 bases between. The CDR3 spells CASSTQTSNTGELFF. In DNA form, the CDR3 reads TGTGCCAGTAGTACTCAGACATCGAACACCGGGGAGCTGTTTTTT.

The chain couples TRBV6-2 or TRBV6-3 to TRBJ2-3; TRBD1 matches 8 bases. In germline, CDR1 is MNHEY, CDR2 SVGEGT. The CDR3 totals 19 residues. V lost 2 bases to trimming and J lost 3 bases; unmatched junction nucleotides: 16. The CDR3 here is CASSYLRRGSGGGTDTQYF. In DNA, the CDR3 is TGTGCCAGCAGTTACCTCCGACGGGGGTCAGGGGGCGGAACAGATACGCAGTATTTT.